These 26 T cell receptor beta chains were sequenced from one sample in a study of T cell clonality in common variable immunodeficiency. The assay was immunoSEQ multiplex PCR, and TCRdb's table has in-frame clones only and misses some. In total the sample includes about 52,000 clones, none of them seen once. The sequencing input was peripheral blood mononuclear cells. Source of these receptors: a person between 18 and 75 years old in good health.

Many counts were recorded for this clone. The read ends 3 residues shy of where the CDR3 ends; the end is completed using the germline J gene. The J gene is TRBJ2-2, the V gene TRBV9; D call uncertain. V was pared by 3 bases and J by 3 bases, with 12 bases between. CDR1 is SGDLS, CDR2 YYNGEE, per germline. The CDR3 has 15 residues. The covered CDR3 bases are TGTGCCAGCAGCGAGGGTGGTACGGACACCGGGGAG. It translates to CASSEGGTDTGE. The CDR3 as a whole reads CASSEGGTDTGELFF.

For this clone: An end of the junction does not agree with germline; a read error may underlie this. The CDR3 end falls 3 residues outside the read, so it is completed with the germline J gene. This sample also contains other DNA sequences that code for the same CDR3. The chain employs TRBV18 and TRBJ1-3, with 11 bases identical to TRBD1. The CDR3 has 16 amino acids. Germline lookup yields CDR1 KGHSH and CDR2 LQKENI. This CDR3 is CASSRDRGNSGNTIYF. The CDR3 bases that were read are TGTGCCAGCTCACGGGACAGGGGGAACTCTGGAAACACA.

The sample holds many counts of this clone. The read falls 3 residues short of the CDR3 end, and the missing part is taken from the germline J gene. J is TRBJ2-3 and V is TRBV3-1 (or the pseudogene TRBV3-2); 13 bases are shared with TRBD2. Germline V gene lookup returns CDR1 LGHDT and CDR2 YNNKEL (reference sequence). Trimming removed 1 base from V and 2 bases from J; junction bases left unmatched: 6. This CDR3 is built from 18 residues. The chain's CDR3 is CASSQAKGLAGFTDTQYF. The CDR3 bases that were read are TGTGCCAGCAGCCAAGCCAAGGGACTAGCGGGGTTCACAGATACG.

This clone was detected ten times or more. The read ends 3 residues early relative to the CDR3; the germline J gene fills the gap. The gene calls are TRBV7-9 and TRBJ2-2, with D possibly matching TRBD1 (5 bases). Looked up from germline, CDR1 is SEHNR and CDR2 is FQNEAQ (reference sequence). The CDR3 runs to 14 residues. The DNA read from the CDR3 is TGTGCCAGCAGCTTAGAGGCCACAGGCGAAAAG. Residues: CASSLEATGEK. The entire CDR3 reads CASSLEATGEKLFF. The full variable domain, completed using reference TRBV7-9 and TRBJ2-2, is DTGVSQNPRHKITKRGQNVTFRCDPISEHNRLYWYRQTLGQGPEFLTYFQNEAQLEKSRLLSDRFSAERPKGSFSTLEIQRTEQGDSAMYLCASSLEATGEKLFFGEGSRLTVL.

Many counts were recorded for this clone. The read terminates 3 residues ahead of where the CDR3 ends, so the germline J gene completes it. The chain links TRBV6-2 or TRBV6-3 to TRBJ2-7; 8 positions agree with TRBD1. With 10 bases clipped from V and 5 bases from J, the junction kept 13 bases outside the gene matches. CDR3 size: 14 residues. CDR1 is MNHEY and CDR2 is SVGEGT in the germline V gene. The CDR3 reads CAIYDRGDRNEQYF. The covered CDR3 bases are TGTGCCATATACGACAGGGGTGATAGGAACGAG.

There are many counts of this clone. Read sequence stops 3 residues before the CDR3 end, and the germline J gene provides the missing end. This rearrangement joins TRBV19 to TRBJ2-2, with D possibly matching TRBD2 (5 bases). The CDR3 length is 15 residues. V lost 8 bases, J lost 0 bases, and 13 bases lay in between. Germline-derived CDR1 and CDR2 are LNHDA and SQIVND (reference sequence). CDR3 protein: CASYQRLTNTGELFF. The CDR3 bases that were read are TGTGCCAGTTACCAGCGGTTAACGAACACCGGGGAG. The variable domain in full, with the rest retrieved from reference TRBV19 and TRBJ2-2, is DGGITQSPKYLFRKEGQNVTLSCEQNLNHDAMYWYRQDPGQGLRLIYYSQIVNDFQKGDIAEGYSVSREKKESFPLTVTSAQKNPTAFYLCASYQRLTNTGELFFGEGSRLTVL.

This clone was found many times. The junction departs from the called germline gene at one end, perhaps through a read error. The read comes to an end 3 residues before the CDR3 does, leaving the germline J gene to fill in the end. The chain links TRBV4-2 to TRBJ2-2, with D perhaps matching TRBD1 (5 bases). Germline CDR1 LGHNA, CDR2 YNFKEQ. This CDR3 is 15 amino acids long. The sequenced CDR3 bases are TGCGCCAGCAGCACAGGTCCCCCGAACACCGGGGAG. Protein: CASSTGPPNTGE. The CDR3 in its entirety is CASSTGPPNTGELFF.

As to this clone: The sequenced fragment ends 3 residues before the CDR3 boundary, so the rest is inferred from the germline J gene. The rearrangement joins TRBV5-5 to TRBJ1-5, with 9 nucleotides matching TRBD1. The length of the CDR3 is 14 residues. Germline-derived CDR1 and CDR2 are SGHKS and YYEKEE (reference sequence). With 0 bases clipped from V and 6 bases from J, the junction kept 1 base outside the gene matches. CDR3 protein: CASSLETGGQPQHF. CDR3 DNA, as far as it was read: TGTGCCAGCAGCTTGGAGACAGGGGGTCAGCCC.

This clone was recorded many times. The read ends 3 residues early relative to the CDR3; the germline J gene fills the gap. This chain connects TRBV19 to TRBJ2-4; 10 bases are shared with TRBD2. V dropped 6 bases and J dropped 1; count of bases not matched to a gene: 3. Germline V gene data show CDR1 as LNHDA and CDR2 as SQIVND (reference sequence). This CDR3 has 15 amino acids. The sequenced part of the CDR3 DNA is TGTGCCAGTAGCATTAGCGGGAGGGCCAAAAACATT. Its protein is CASSISGRAKNI. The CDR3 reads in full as CASSISGRAKNIQYF. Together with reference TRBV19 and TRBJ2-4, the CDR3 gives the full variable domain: DGGITQSPKYLFRKEGQNVTLSCEQNLNHDAMYWYRQDPGQGLRLIYYSQIVNDFQKGDIAEGYSVSREKKESFPLTVTSAQKNPTAFYLCASSISGRAKNIQYFGAGTRLSVL.

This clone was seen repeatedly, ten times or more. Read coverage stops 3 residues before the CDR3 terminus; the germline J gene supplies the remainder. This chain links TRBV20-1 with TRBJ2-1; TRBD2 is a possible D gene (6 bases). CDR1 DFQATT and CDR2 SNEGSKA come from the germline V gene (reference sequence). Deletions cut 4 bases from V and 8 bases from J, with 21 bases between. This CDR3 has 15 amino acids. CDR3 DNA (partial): TGCAGTGCTACCCCCGCGGGAACGTTCCTGGATGAG. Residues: CSATPAGTFLDE. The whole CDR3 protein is CSATPAGTFLDEQFF.

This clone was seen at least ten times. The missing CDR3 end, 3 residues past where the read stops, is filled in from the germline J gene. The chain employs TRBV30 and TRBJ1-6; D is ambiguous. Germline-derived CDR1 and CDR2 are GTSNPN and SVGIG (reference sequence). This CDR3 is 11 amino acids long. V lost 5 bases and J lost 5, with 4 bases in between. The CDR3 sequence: CAWGNNSPLHF. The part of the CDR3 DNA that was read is TGTGCCTGGGGCAATAATTCACCC. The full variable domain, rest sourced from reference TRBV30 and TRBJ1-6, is SQTIHQWPATLVQPVGSPLSLECTVEGTSNPNLYWYRQAAGRGLQLLFYSVGIGQISSEVPQNLSASRPQDRQFILSSKKLLLSDSGFYLCAWGNNSPLHFGNGTRLTVT.

This chain's CDR3 is CASSVTTSGDNEQFF. CDR3 bases read: TGTGCCAGCAGCGTCACGACTAGCGGTGACAATGAG. The chain employs TRBV7-9 and TRBJ2-1; 9 bases agree with TRBD2. The read finishes 3 residues shy of the CDR3 end, and the germline J gene is used to complete it. The germline V gene has CDR1 SEHNR and CDR2 FQNEAQ (reference sequence). This CDR3 is 15 amino acids long. V lost 5 bases, J lost 5 bases, and 7 bases stayed unmatched. Full variable domain (outside the CDR3, taken from reference TRBV7-9 and TRBJ2-1): DTGVSQNPRHKITKRGQNVTFRCDPISEHNRLYWYRQTLGQGPEFLTYFQNEAQLEKSRLLSDRFSAERPKGSFSTLEIQRTEQGDSAMYLCASSVTTSGDNEQFFGPGTRLTVL.

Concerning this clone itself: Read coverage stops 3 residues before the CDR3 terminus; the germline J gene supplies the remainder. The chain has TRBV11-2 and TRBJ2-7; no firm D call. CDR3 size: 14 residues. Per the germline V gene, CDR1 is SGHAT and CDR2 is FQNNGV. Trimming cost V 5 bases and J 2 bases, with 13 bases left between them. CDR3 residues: CASSPGSVPYEQYF. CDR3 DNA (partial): TGTGCCAGCAGCCCCGGTTCGGTCCCCTACGAG.

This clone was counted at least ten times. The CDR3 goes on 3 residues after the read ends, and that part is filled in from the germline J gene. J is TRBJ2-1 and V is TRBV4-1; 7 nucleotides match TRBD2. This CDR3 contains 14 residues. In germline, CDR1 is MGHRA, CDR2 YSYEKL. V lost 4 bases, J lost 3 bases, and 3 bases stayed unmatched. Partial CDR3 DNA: TGCGCCAGCAGCCGGGCTAGCGGCTACAATGAG. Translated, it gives CASSRASGYNE. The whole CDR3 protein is CASSRASGYNEQFF.

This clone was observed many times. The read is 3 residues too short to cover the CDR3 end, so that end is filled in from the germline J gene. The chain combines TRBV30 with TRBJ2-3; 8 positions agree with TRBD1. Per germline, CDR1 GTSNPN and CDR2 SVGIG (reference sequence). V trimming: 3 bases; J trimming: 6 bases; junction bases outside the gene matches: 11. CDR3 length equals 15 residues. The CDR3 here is CAWSETGAGMDTQYF. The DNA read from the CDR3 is TGTGCCTGGAGCGAGACAGGGGCCGGGATGGATACG.

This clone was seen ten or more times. The CDR3 spells CASSSLAGGADGYTF. The part of the CDR3 DNA that was read is TGTGCCAGCAGTAGCTTAGCAGGGGGCGCGGATGGC. The chain carries TRBV27 and TRBJ1-2, with 8 bases matching TRBD1. From the germline J gene comes the end of the CDR3, since the read stops 3 residues before it. Germline V gene lookup returns CDR1 MNHEY and CDR2 SMNVEV (reference sequence). This CDR3 is 15 amino acids long. The trim removed 5 bases at V and 6 bases at J, leaving 11 bases unmatched.

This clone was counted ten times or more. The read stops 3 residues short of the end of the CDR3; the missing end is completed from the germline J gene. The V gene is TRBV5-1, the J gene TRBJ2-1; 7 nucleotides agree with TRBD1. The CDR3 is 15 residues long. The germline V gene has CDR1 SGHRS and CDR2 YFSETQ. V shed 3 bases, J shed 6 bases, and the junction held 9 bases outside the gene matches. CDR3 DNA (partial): TGCGCCAGCAGCTGGACAGGACTGGGTGTCAATGAG. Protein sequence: CASSWTGLGVNE. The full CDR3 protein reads CASSWTGLGVNEQFF.

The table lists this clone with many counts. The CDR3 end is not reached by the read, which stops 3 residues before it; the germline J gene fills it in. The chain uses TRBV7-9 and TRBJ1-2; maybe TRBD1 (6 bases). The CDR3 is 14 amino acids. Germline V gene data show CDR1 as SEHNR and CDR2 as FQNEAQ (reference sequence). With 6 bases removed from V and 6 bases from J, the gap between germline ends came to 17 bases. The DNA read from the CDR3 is TGTGCCAGCAGTCCAGCAGGGGTCCAGGATGGC. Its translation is CASSPAGVQDG. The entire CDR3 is CASSPAGVQDGYTF. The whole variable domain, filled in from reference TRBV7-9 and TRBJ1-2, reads DTGVSQNPRHKITKRGQNVTFRCDPISEHNRLYWYRQTLGQGPEFLTYFQNEAQLEKSRLLSDRFSAERPKGSFSTLEIQRTEQGDSAMYLCASSPAGVQDGYTFGSGTRLTVV.

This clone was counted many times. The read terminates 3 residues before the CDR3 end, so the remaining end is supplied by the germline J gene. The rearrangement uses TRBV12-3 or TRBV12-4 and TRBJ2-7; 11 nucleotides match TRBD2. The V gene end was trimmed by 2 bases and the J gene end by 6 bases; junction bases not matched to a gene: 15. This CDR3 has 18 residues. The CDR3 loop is CASSLTTSGVRGQSEQYF. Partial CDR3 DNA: TGTGCCAGCAGTTTAACGACTAGCGGGGTCCGGGGCCAGAGCGAG.

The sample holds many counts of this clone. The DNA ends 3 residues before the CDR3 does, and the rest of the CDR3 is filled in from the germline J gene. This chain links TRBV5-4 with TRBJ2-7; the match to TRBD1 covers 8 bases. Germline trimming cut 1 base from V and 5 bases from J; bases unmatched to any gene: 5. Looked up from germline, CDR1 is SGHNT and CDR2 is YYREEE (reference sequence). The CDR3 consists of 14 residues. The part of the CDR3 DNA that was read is TGTGCCAGCAGCTTGATGGCAGGGGGCCACGAG. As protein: CASSLMAGGHE. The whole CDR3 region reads CASSLMAGGHEQYF.

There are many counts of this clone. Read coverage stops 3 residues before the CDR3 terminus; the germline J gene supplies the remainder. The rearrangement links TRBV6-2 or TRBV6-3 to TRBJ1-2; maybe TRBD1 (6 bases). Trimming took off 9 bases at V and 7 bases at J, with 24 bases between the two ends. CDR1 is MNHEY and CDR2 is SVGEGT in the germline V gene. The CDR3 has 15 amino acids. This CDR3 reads CARSTLQGTSGGYTF. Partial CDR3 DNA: TGTGCCAGATCGACCCTACAGGGTACCTCGGGTGGC.

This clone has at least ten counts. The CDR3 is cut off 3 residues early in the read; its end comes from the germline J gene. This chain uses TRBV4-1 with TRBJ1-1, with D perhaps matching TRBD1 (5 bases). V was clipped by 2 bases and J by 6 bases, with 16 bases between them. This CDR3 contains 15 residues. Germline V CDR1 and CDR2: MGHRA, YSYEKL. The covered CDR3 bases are TGCGCCAGCAGCCAAACATTTCGGGACTCTCCTGAA. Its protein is CASSQTFRDSPE. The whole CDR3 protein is CASSQTFRDSPEAFF.

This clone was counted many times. The chain's CDR3 is CAWSKLRGGKEKLFF. The sequenced part of the CDR3 DNA is TGTGCCTGGAGTAAATTGAGGGGGGGTAAGGAAAAA. V gene TRBV30 combines with J gene TRBJ1-4; D is possibly TRBD1 (6 bases). The CDR3 is cut off 3 residues early in the read; its end comes from the germline J gene. Deletions cut 2 bases from V and 8 bases from J, with 18 bases between. Germline lookup yields CDR1 GTSNPN and CDR2 SVGIG (reference sequence). The CDR3 consists of 15 residues.

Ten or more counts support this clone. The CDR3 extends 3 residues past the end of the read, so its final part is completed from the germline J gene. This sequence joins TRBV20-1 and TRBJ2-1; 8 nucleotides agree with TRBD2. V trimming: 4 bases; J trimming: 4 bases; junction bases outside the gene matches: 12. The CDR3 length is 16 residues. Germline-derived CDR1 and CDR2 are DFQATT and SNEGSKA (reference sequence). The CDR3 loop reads CSAISVAGRSYNEQFF. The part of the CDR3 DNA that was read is TGCAGTGCTATATCCGTAGCGGGGAGATCTTACAATGAG.

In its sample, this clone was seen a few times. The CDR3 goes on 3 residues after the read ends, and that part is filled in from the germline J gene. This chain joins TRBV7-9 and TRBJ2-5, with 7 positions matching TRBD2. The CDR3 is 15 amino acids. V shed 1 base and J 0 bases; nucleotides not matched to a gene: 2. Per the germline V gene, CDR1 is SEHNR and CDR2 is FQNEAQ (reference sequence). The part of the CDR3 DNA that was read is TGTGCCAGCAGCTTAGTAGCGGGCCACCAAGAGACC. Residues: CASSLVAGHQET. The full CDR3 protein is CASSLVAGHQETQYF.

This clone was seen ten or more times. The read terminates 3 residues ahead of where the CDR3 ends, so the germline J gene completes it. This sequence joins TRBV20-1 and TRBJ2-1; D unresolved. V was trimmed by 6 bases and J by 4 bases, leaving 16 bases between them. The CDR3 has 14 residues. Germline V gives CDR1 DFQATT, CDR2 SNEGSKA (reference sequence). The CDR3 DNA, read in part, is TGCAGTGCAATCCGCGGAGCCATTTACAATGAG. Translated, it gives CSAIRGAIYNE. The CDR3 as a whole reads CSAIRGAIYNEQFF.